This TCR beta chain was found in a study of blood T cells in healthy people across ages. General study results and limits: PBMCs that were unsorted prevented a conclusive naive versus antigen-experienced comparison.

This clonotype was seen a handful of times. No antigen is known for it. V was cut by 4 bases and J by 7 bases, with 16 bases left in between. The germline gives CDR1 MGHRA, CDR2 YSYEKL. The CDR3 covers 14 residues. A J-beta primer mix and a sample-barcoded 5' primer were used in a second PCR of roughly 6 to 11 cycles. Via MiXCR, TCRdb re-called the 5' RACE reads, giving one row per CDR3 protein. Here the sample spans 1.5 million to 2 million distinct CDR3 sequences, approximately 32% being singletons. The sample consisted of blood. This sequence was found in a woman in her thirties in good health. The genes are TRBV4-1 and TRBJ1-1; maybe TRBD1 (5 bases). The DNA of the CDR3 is TGCGCCAGCAGCCTAAGTTCAGGGTTTAATGAAGCTTTCTTT. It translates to CASSLSSGFNEAFF.